Here is one T cell receptor beta chain with its context. Its antigen is undetermined. The data derive from a study of Ad26.COV2.S vaccination and SARS-CoV-2 variants. For the study at large: Dosing was one shot or two shots 56 days apart. Study-wide results and caveats: Once vaccination had occurred, spike-specific CD8+ and CD4+ T cell responses reportedly showed substantial breadth. In TCR breadth and depth analyses, total T cell responses may have been underestimated.

TCRdb's table, derived via immunoSEQ multiplex PCR, lists solely in-frame clones and lacks some. The sample lists around 450,000 clones, less than 95% occurring once. The CDR3 runs 12 residues. Germline V CDR1 and CDR2: SNHLY, FYNNEI. Treatment in this sample: roughly 19 received Ad26.COV2.S at low or high dose, single or two shots; roughly five received placebo; per-sample allocation not given. On day 63 after the first injection, vaccine and placebo recipients gave samples. The administered vaccine (an Ad26 vector) expressed Wuhan-strain SARS-CoV-2 spike. The source is a person between 18 and 59 years old who received the Ad26.COV2.S COVID-19 vaccine or a placebo. The material was peripheral blood, obtained in a trial of Ad26.COV2.S vaccine versus placebo. The rearrangement uses TRBV2 and TRBJ2-7, with D possibly TRBD1 on 6 matching bases. Here the CDR3 reads CAARSGAREQYF. The CDR3 nucleotides are TGTGCAGCGCGGTCAGGGGCTCGCGAGCAGTACTTC. The full variable domain, in which reference TRBV2 and TRBJ2-7 provide the parts outside the CDR3, is EPEVTQTPSHQVTQMGQEVILRCVPISNHLYFYWYRQILGQKVEFLVSFYNNEISEKSEIFDDQFSVERPDGSNFTLKIRSTKLEDSAMYFCAARSGAREQYFGPGTRLTVT.